Following are 31 T cell receptor beta chains from one sample sequenced in a study of blood T cell repertoires in COVID-19 (dated by TCRdb to the early 2020s). Library prep was done by the immunoSEQ multiplex PCR assay. Held by TCRdb, this immuneACCESS table contains in-frame sequences only and omits some clones. Under half of the omission traces to an unresolved V gene where checked; the cause of the rest is unknown. Here the sample has around 320,000 clones; around 90% occur a single time. Together, the top ten hold 2% to 3% of the sample. Material: peripheral blood. The source of these receptors is a man aged 18 to 35 with active or convalescent COVID-19.

This clone was seen only once. The chain employs TRBV10-1 and TRBJ2-7, with TRBD1 matching 8 bases. This CDR3 spans 14 amino acids. Looked up from germline, CDR1 is WNHNN and CDR2 is SYGVQD (reference sequence). J lost 5 bases, V lost 6 bases, and 9 bases had no gene match. This CDR3 reads CASSPDRVVHEQYF. The CDR3 DNA sequence: TGCGCCAGCAGCCCGGACAGGGTTGTCCACGAGCAGTACTTC.

This chain joins TRBV5-5 and TRBJ1-2, with 10 nucleotides matching TRBD1. CDR1 and CDR2 from the germline V gene are SGHKS and YYEKEE (reference sequence). The V segment lost 4 bases and the J segment 4 bases; nucleotides outside the gene matches: 10. CDR3 length equals 16 residues. CDR3 protein: CASSPSIGTGAYGYTF. CDR3 bases: TGTGCCAGCAGCCCGTCAATCGGGACAGGGGCCTATGGCTACACCTTC.

The gene calls are TRBV6-5 and TRBJ2-7; possibly TRBD1 for D (6 bases). V lost 6 bases and J 0 bases, leaving 12 bases between the germline ends. This CDR3 has 14 residues. Germline V gene lookup returns CDR1 MNHEY and CDR2 SVGAGI. The CDR3 loop is CASSPDRTSYEQYF. CDR3 nucleotide sequence: TGTGCCAGCAGCCCAGACAGGACCTCCTACGAGCAGTACTTC.

The chain recombines TRBV18 with TRBJ2-6; the D gene is possibly TRBD2 (6 bases). Trimming stripped 5 bases from V and 0 bases from J, with 14 bases between. The CDR3 spans 17 residues. The germline gives CDR1 KGHSH, CDR2 LQKENI. The CDR3 DNA is TGTGCCAGCTCAGCGGGACTTGTAAGCTCTGGGGCCAACGTCCTGACTTTC. Translated: CASSAGLVSSGANVLTF. The variable domain in full, completed from reference TRBV18 and TRBJ2-6, reads NAGVMQNPRHLVRRRGQEARLRCSPMKGHSHVYWYRQLPEEGLKFMVYLQKENIIDESGMPKERFSAEFPKEGPSILRIQQVVRGDSAAYFCASSAGLVSSGANVLTFGAGSRLTVL.

The chain recombines TRBV5-1 with TRBJ1-6; 11 bases line up with TRBD1. V shed 4 bases, J shed 4 bases, and the junction held 7 bases outside the gene matches. This CDR3 region has 17 residues. Germline V gene data show CDR1 as SGHRS and CDR2 as YFSETQ. The CDR3 protein is CASSGGDRGIYNSPLHF. CDR3 nucleotides: TGCGCCAGCAGCGGTGGGGACAGGGGGATTTATAATTCACCCCTCCACTTT.

V and J are TRBV4-3 and TRBJ1-2; D call uncertain. Germline V lookup: CDR1 LGHNA, CDR2 YSLEER. There are 13 residues in the CDR3. V lost 5 bases, J lost 3 bases, and 10 bases lay in between. CDR3 residues: CASSGRGDYGYTF. In nucleotides, the CDR3 is TGCGCCAGCAGCGGACGGGGTGACTATGGCTACACCTTC.

The V and J genes are TRBV10-2 and TRBJ1-1; no clear D gene. The CDR3 has 12 residues. CDR1 is WSHSY and CDR2 is SAAADI in the germline V gene. V was trimmed by 7 bases and J by 1 base, leaving 7 bases between them. Here the CDR3 DNA reads TGCGCCAGCACGGAGGGGAACACTGAAGCTTTCTTT. It translates to CASTEGNTEAFF.

The rearrangement joins TRBV9 to TRBJ1-1; tentative D call: TRBD1 (5 bases). CDR3 length equals 15 residues. Germline CDR1 reads SGDLS; CDR2 reads YYNGEE. The V gene lost 0 bases and the J gene lost 4 bases, with 13 bases spanning the gap. CDR3 loop: CASSVAQGSVTEAFF. The DNA for the CDR3 is TGTGCCAGCAGCGTAGCCCAGGGTTCCGTCACTGAAGCTTTCTTT.

The chain employs TRBV18 and TRBJ1-1; D perhaps matches TRBD1 (5 bases). The CDR3 consists of 15 residues. Germline V gene sequence: CDR1 KGHSH, CDR2 LQKENI. V was shortened by 5 bases and J by 1 base, with 14 bases between the two germline ends. CDR3 coding DNA: TGTGCCAGCTCATTCGCCCAGGGTCGGAACACTGAAGCTTTCTTT. This translates into CASSFAQGRNTEAFF.

The chain employs TRBV12-5 and TRBJ1-5, with 7 bases that match TRBD1. The CDR3 contains 14 residues. The germline V gene has CDR1 LGHNT and CDR2 FRNRAP. The trim removed 7 bases at V and 5 bases at J, leaving 8 bases unmatched. The DNA for the CDR3 is TGTGCTAGTGCCATGGGAACAGGGGATCAGCCCCAGCATTTT. This codes for CASAMGTGDQPQHF. Complete variable domain (other parts from reference TRBV12-5 and TRBJ1-5): DARVTQTPRHKVTEMGQEVTMRCQPILGHNTVFWYRQTMMQGLELLAYFRNRAPLDDSGMPKDRFSAEMPDATLATLKIQPSEPRDSAVYFCASAMGTGDQPQHFGDGTRLSIL.

This clone was found once. The chain uses TRBV5-1 and TRBJ2-7; TRBD1 agrees at 10 bases. CDR3 size: 16 residues. CDR1 and CDR2 from the germline V gene are SGHRS and YFSETQ. V gave up 4 bases and J gave up 4 bases; unmatched junction bases: 11. CDR3 amino acids: CASSEPGQGISYEQYF. CDR3 DNA sequence: TGCGCCAGCAGCGAACCGGGACAGGGGATAAGTTACGAGCAGTACTTC.

V usage is TRBV7-9 and J usage is TRBJ1-1; maybe TRBD1 (5 bases). The V end lost 7 bases, the J end lost 2 bases, and 17 bases lay between the germline ends. CDR1 and CDR2 from the germline V gene are SEHNR and FQNEAQ (reference sequence). The CDR3 spans 15 residues. This chain's CDR3 is CASIPSGGFNTEAFF. DNA of the CDR3: TGTGCCAGCATCCCCTCGGGGGGATTTAACACTGAAGCTTTCTTT.

This sequence joins TRBV11-2 and TRBJ2-7, with 8 bases identical to TRBD1. The length of the CDR3 is 18 residues. Germline lookup yields CDR1 SGHAT and CDR2 FQNNGV. Trimming at V came to 1 base and at J to 0 bases, leaving 11 bases not matched to a gene. This CDR3 reads CASSLADPGTGSSYEQYF. As DNA, the CDR3 is TGTGCCAGCAGCTTAGCGGATCCTGGGACAGGTTCCTCCTACGAGCAGTACTTC.

This CDR3 is CASSFGSAGENQPQHF. DNA of the CDR3: TGTGCCAGCAGCTTTGGGTCGGCAGGGGAAAATCAGCCCCAGCATTTT. The chain uses TRBV7-9 and TRBJ1-5; D might be TRBD1 (6 bases). Germline assignment: CDR1 SEHNR and CDR2 FQNEAQ (reference sequence). V was clipped by 3 bases and J by 4 bases, with 16 bases between them. The CDR3 totals 16 residues.

The chain is built from TRBV9 and TRBJ2-3, with 7 nucleotides matching TRBD1. The CDR3 totals 15 residues. With V trimmed by 4 bases and J by 4 bases, 9 bases remained unmatched. In germline, CDR1 is SGDLS, CDR2 YYNGEE. CDR3 protein: CASSPLERGPDTQYF. The CDR3 DNA sequence: TGTGCCAGCAGCCCACTAGAGAGGGGGCCAGATACGCAGTATTTT. The entire variable domain, with the rest obtained from reference TRBV9 and TRBJ2-3, is as follows: DSGVTQTPKHLITATGQRVTLRCSPRSGDLSVYWYQQSLDQGLQFLIQYYNGEERAKGNILERFSAQQFPDLHSELNLSSLELGDSALYFCASSPLERGPDTQYFGPGTRLTVL.

The CDR3 DNA sequence: TGTGCCAGCAGTTACGGGCGGGGGGGCCTTTACGAGCAGTTCTTC. This encodes CASSYGRGGLYEQFF. The chain carries TRBV6-5 and TRBJ2-1, with TRBD2 identical over 9 bases. The CDR3 covers 15 residues. Germline V gene lookup returns CDR1 MNHEY and CDR2 SVGAGI. The trim removed 2 bases at V and 10 bases at J, leaving 9 bases unmatched.

In this sample, this clone turned up once. The chain carries TRBV27 and TRBJ1-2, with TRBD1 as a possible D gene (5 bases). The V end was cut by 5 bases, the J end by 4 bases, with 11 bases between. The CDR3 contains 13 residues. Per germline, CDR1 MNHEY and CDR2 SMNVEV (reference sequence). The CDR3 DNA sequence: TGTGCCAGCAGTCCGGGGGGGGGCTATGGCTACACCTTC. The encoded protein is CASSPGGGYGYTF.

The rearrangement uses TRBV6-6 and TRBJ2-4; D gene unclear. The germline CDR1 and CDR2 sequences are MNHNY and SVGAGI (reference sequence). This CDR3 contains 15 residues. V lost 5 bases and J 0 bases, leaving 11 bases between the germline ends. The CDR3 is CASSPEQLAKNIQYF. DNA for the CDR3: TGTGCCAGCAGTCCCGAACAGCTAGCCAAAAACATTCAGTACTTC.

This CDR3 is CASSLDGLYTEAFF. The CDR3 nucleotides are TGTGCCAGCAGCTTGGACGGTTTGTACACTGAAGCTTTCTTT. The genes are TRBV5-4 and TRBJ1-1; the D is unclear. The V end lost 0 bases, the J end lost 3 bases, and 9 bases lay between the germline ends. Germline V gene lookup returns CDR1 SGHNT and CDR2 YYREEE (reference sequence). The CDR3 spans 14 residues.

Remarks on this clone: Other DNA sequences in the sample encode the same CDR3. CDR3: CASSPGQGPYEQYF. DNA for the CDR3: TGTGCCAGCAGCCCGGGACAAGGTCCCTACGAGCAGTACTTC. V and J are TRBV27 and TRBJ2-7; possible D gene TRBD1, 6 bases. The CDR3 loop spans 14 amino acids. CDR1 and CDR2 (germline): MNHEY, SMNVEV (reference sequence). Trimming removed 6 bases from V and 2 bases from J, with 14 bases in between.

The V and J genes are TRBV28 and TRBJ2-3; 9 nucleotides match TRBD2. CDR3 size: 15 residues. The germline V gene encodes CDR1 MDHEN and CDR2 SYDVKM. V shed 6 bases and J 2 bases; nucleotides not matched to a gene: 6. The CDR3 DNA reads as TGTGCCAGCAGCCCCTTAGCGGGAGTCACAGATACGCAGTATTTT. Encoded protein: CASSPLAGVTDTQYF.

This rearrangement joins TRBV27 to TRBJ1-5, with 9 bases fitting TRBD1. This CDR3 has 14 residues. V shed 5 bases and J 7 bases; nucleotides not matched to a gene: 6. The germline CDR1 and CDR2 sequences are MNHEY and SMNVEV (reference sequence). Here the CDR3 DNA reads TGTGCCAGCAGTCCGATGACAGGGGGACAGCCCCAGCATTTT. Amino acid sequence: CASSPMTGGQPQHF.

The CDR3 reads CASSLGTGIEQYF. The CDR3 DNA reads TGTGCCAGCAGCTTGGGGACAGGGATTGAGCAGTACTTC. The chain links TRBV5-8 to TRBJ2-7; 8 positions agree with TRBD1. Germline CDR1 is SGHTS and CDR2 is YDEGEE. The CDR3 contains 13 residues. J lost 7 bases, V lost 0 bases, and 3 bases had no gene match.

The V gene is TRBV5-1, the J gene TRBJ1-2; 7 bases map to TRBD1. Germline V lookup: CDR1 SGHRS, CDR2 YFSETQ. The CDR3 is made up of 14 amino acids. Trimming cost V 0 bases and J 2 bases; bases outside gene matches: 1. The CDR3 sequence is CASSLVQGNYGYTF. CDR3 nucleotides: TGCGCCAGCAGCTTGGTACAGGGGAACTATGGCTACACCTTC.

V and J are TRBV5-5 and TRBJ1-1; TRBD1 agrees at 7 bases. The ends lost 0 bases at V and 2 bases at J; junction bases unmatched: 1. CDR1 is SGHKS, CDR2 YYEKEE, per germline (reference sequence). The CDR3 consists of 14 residues. CDR3 protein: CASSLGTGNTEAFF. The CDR3, as DNA: TGTGCCAGCAGCTTGGGGACAGGCAACACTGAAGCTTTCTTT.

This clone was found once. This chain links TRBV2 with TRBJ1-2, with D possibly being TRBD1 (6 bases). This CDR3 spans 13 amino acids. V was cut by 4 bases and J by 8 bases, with 14 bases left in between. The germline gives CDR1 SNHLY, CDR2 FYNNEI. In nucleotides, the CDR3 is TGTGCCAGCAGTGTCAGGACAGAACAGGGCTACACCTTC. Its protein product is CASSVRTEQGYTF.

This clone was detected once. This rearrangement joins TRBV28 to TRBJ2-7, with TRBD2 identical over 8 bases. The CDR3 contains 15 residues. The V gene's germline CDR1 is MDHEN and CDR2 SYDVKM. V lost 4 bases and J lost 0; bases outside the gene matches: 5. CDR3 residues: CASSYSGTSSYEQYF. The CDR3 DNA is TGTGCCAGCAGTTATAGCGGGACCAGCTCCTACGAGCAGTACTTC.

The rearrangement uses TRBV11-2 and TRBJ2-7, with D unresolved. Per the germline V gene, CDR1 is SGHAT and CDR2 is FQNNGV. Trimming shortened V by 3 bases and J by 0 bases, and 6 bases separated the two germline ends. This CDR3 is built from 13 residues. The chain's CDR3 is CASSFHFSYEQYF. DNA for the CDR3: TGTGCCAGCAGCTTTCACTTCTCCTACGAGCAGTACTTC.

This clone occurred once. Mismatch with germline at one junction end may stem from a read error. The DNA of the CDR3 is TGTGCCGGCAGCTTAGCGCGTGGACTACAAACCTACGAGCAGTACTTC. It is translated as CAGSLARGLQTYEQYF. The chain has TRBV7-8 and TRBJ2-7, with D maybe TRBD2 (6 bases). The CDR3 consists of 16 residues. Germline loops: CDR1 SGHVS, CDR2 FQNEAQ.

This sequence joins TRBV19 and TRBJ1-2, with D possibly TRBD1 on 6 matching bases. Germline CDR1 and CDR2: LNHDA and SQIVND (reference sequence). This CDR3 has 14 residues. Trimming removed 5 bases from V and 3 bases from J, with 13 bases in between. This chain's CDR3 is CASSGRGLHYGYTF. CDR3 DNA sequence: TGTGCCAGTAGTGGGCGGGGGCTGCACTATGGCTACACCTTC.

V gene TRBV7-6 combines with J gene TRBJ2-5, with a tentative D call TRBD2 (6 bases). The germline gives CDR1 SGHVS, CDR2 FNYEAQ. The CDR3 spans 16 residues. The V end lost 1 base, the J end lost 0 bases, and 12 bases lay between the germline ends. The chain's CDR3 is CASSLVLRGHQETQYF. The CDR3 DNA follows: TGTGCCAGCAGCTTAGTCTTGCGGGGTCACCAAGAGACCCAGTACTTC. The variable domain in full, completed from reference TRBV7-6 and TRBJ2-5, reads GAGVSQSPRYKVTKRGQDVALRCDPISGHVSLYWYRQALGQGPEFLTYFNYEAQQDKSGLPNDRFSAERPEGSISTLTIQRTEQRDSAMYRCASSLVLRGHQETQYFGPGTRLLVL.